These 20 T cell receptor beta chains came from one sample sequenced in a study of cytomegalovirus exposure and HLA in healthy donors listed by TCRdb under 2017. Libraries were made using the immunoSEQ multiplex PCR assay. TCRdb mirrors the immuneACCESS table, restricted to in-frame sequences. Some clones are absent from its copies; in checked studies, under half trace to an unresolved V gene, and the reason for the others is unknown. A total of 240,000 or so clones appear in this sample, around 87% of them only once. The top ten clonotypes cover 0.95% to 1.5% of the sample. Input material: PBMCs. The source is a woman aged 30 to 39 in good health and CMV-seropositive.

The chain couples TRBV7-6 to TRBJ2-7; 10 bases fit TRBD2. CDR3 length: 16 amino acids. Trimming at V came to 4 bases and at J to 2 bases, leaving 8 bases not matched to a gene. Germline CDR1 reads SGHVS; CDR2 reads FNYEAQ. The CDR3 here is CASSSGLAVNAYEQYF. The CDR3 DNA is TGTGCCAGCAGCTCAGGACTAGCGGTTAATGCCTACGAGCAGTACTTC. The entire variable domain, with the rest obtained from reference TRBV7-6 and TRBJ2-7, is as follows: GAGVSQSPRYKVTKRGQDVALRCDPISGHVSLYWYRQALGQGPEFLTYFNYEAQQDKSGLPNDRFSAERPEGSISTLTIQRTEQRDSAMYRCASSSGLAVNAYEQYFGPGTRLTVT.

The rearrangement joins TRBV30 to TRBJ1-1; weak D call: TRBD1 (5 bases). Germline V gives CDR1 GTSNPN, CDR2 SVGIG (reference sequence). The CDR3 is 14 amino acids. The V gene lost 2 bases and the J gene lost 1 base, with 11 bases spanning the gap. CDR3 residues: CAWSRGGSNTEAFF. The CDR3 DNA sequence: TGTGCCTGGAGTAGGGGCGGCTCGAACACTGAAGCTTTCTTT.

The CDR3 sequence: CASSLTGTKDGYTF. The CDR3 bases are TGTGCCAGCAGTCTAACAGGGACCAAGGATGGCTACACCTTC. This chain connects TRBV27 to TRBJ1-2; D is possibly TRBD1 (6 bases). Between the trimmed V and J ends, which lost 5 bases and 6 bases, there was a span of 16 bases. The CDR3 is 14 amino acids. Germline V gene data show CDR1 as MNHEY and CDR2 as SMNVEV (reference sequence).

This clone was counted only a few times. The gene calls are TRBV9 and TRBJ2-1; D is possibly TRBD2 (5 bases). This CDR3 region has 14 residues. Per germline, CDR1 SGDLS and CDR2 YYNGEE. The V gene lost 0 bases and the J gene lost 8 bases, with 12 bases spanning the gap. The DNA for the CDR3 is TGTGCCAGCAGCGTAGGACTAACCACCCATGAGCAGTTCTTC. Amino acids: CASSVGLTTHEQFF.

The chain is built from TRBV11-3 and TRBJ2-7, with D perhaps matching TRBD2 (6 bases). The CDR3 contains 13 residues. Germline V CDR1 and CDR2: SGHNT, YENEEA. With 1 base removed from V and 4 bases from J, the gap between germline ends came to 8 bases. The CDR3 loop reads CASSLGSGYEQYF. The CDR3 nucleotides are TGTGCCAGCAGCTTAGGCAGCGGGTACGAGCAGTACTTC. Full variable domain (missing parts from reference TRBV11-3 and TRBJ2-7): EAGVVQSPRYKIIEKKQPVAFWCNPISGHNTLYWYLQNLGQGPELLIRYENEEAVDDSQLPKDRFSAERLKGVDSTLKIQPAELGDSAVYLCASSLGSGYEQYFGPGTRLTVT.

The genes are TRBV7-9 and TRBJ2-1, with 10 bases matching TRBD2. Germline V gene sequence: CDR1 SEHNR, CDR2 FQNEAQ (reference sequence). The CDR3 runs 16 residues. Trimming at V came to 4 bases and at J to 8 bases, leaving 11 bases not matched to a gene. This CDR3 reads CASSSHLAGVGYEQFF. The CDR3 coding sequence is TGTGCCAGCAGCTCGCACCTAGCGGGAGTAGGCTATGAGCAGTTCTTC.

The V call is TRBV7-9, the J call TRBJ2-1, with TRBD2 matching over 12 bases. The germline V gene has CDR1 SEHNR and CDR2 FQNEAQ (reference sequence). This CDR3 region has 18 residues. J gave up 7 bases and V 1 base, and 11 bases lay outside the gene matches. This CDR3 reads CASSLVSTSGSGINEQFF. The CDR3 DNA is TGTGCCAGCAGCTTAGTCTCGACTAGCGGGAGTGGGATTAATGAGCAGTTCTTC.

The chain has TRBV27 and TRBJ2-7, with TRBD1 matching over 9 bases. Trimming at V came to 3 bases and at J to 5 bases, leaving 8 bases not matched to a gene. The CDR3 totals 15 residues. Germline CDR1 MNHEY, CDR2 SMNVEV (reference sequence). The CDR3 sequence: CASSFVGTGRDEQYF. The CDR3 DNA sequence: TGTGCCAGCAGTTTTGTAGGGACAGGGAGGGACGAGCAGTACTTC.

The rearrangement joins TRBV6-5 to TRBJ2-7; TRBD1 matches 11 bases. The V gene end was trimmed by 6 bases and the J gene end by 6 bases; junction bases not matched to a gene: 10. This CDR3 has 15 amino acids. Germline assignment: CDR1 MNHEY and CDR2 SVGAGI. The CDR3 loop reads CASRGRGQGAVEQYF. The CDR3 DNA sequence: TGTGCCAGCAGGGGTAGAGGACAGGGGGCGGTCGAGCAGTACTTC.

Only one count was recorded for this clone. The rearrangement joins TRBV2 to TRBJ1-1; D uncertain. V was cut by 4 bases and J by 1 base, with 13 bases left in between. The CDR3 totals 15 residues. Germline CDR1 reads SNHLY; CDR2 reads FYNNEI. The CDR3 DNA reads as TGTGCCAGCAGTGCTGTAGGAGGCAGGAACACTGAAGCTTTCTTT. Protein sequence: CASSAVGGRNTEAFF.

This clone was observed a few times. This rearrangement joins TRBV10-3 to TRBJ1-2; the D is unclear. This CDR3 is 11 amino acids long. CDR1 and CDR2 from the germline V gene are ENHRY and SYGVKD. V shed 8 bases and J shed 9 bases, with 13 bases lying between them. The CDR3 DNA sequence: TGTGCCATCGGGCAGGCGGGGAGCTACACCTTC. Protein product: CAIGQAGSYTF.

The J gene is TRBJ2-7, the V gene TRBV4-1; 9 bases align to TRBD2. From germline, CDR1 is MGHRA and CDR2 YSYEKL. The CDR3 runs to 15 residues. The trim removed 3 bases at V and 3 bases at J, leaving 6 bases unmatched. CDR3 loop: CASSHLLAGNYEQYF. CDR3 DNA sequence: TGCGCCAGCAGCCACCTTCTAGCGGGAAACTACGAGCAGTACTTC.

This clone was detected only a few times. This chain connects TRBV7-9 to TRBJ2-7, with 10 bases aligning to TRBD2. The CDR3 is 15 residues long. Germline loops: CDR1 SEHNR, CDR2 FQNEAQ (reference sequence). V dropped 4 bases and J dropped 2; count of bases not matched to a gene: 5. CDR3 sequence: CASSSTGTSAYEQYF. The CDR3 nucleotides are TGTGCCAGCAGCTCGACCGGGACTAGCGCCTACGAGCAGTACTTC. Together with reference TRBV7-9 and TRBJ2-7, the CDR3 gives the full variable domain: DTGVSQNPRHKITKRGQNVTFRCDPISEHNRLYWYRQTLGQGPEFLTYFQNEAQLEKSRLLSDRFSAERPKGSFSTLEIQRTEQGDSAMYLCASSSTGTSAYEQYFGPGTRLTVT.

The chain is built from TRBV28 and TRBJ1-5; maybe TRBD1 (6 bases). The CDR3 has 14 residues. The germline V gene encodes CDR1 MDHEN and CDR2 SYDVKM. V lost 3 bases and J 5 bases, leaving 11 bases between the germline ends. CDR3 bases: TGTGCCAGCAGTTTCCGGGACATAGATCAGCCCCAGCATTTT. Translation: CASSFRDIDQPQHF. Looking up the rest from reference TRBV28 and TRBJ1-5 gives the full variable domain: DVKVTQSSRYLVKRTGEKVFLECVQDMDHENMFWYRQDPGLGLRLIYFSYDVKMKEKGDIPEGYSVSREKKERFSLILESASTNQTSMYLCASSFRDIDQPQHFGDGTRLSIL.

The rearrangement joins TRBV28 to TRBJ2-7; TRBD2 matches at 9 bases. J was trimmed by 4 bases and V by 4 bases; bases with no gene match: 5. The CDR3 consists of 14 residues. Germline CDR1 reads MDHEN; CDR2 reads SYDVKM. This chain's CDR3 is CASSSSGTAYEQYF. The CDR3 bases are TGTGCCAGCAGTTCTAGCGGGACTGCATACGAGCAGTACTTC.

This clone was counted at least ten times. V gene TRBV10-1 combines with J gene TRBJ1-2; 10 nucleotides agree with TRBD1. The CDR3 is 14 residues long. CDR1 is WNHNN and CDR2 is SYGVQD in the germline V gene (reference sequence). V lost 3 bases, J lost 4 bases, and 2 bases stayed unmatched. CDR3 loop: CASSERTGGYGYTF. The CDR3 DNA follows: TGCGCCAGCAGTGAAAGGACAGGGGGCTATGGCTACACCTTC.

This clone was counted a single time. The chain uses TRBV30 and TRBJ2-2, with 7 bases identical to TRBD2. The germline gives CDR1 GTSNPN, CDR2 SVGIG (reference sequence). There are 12 residues in the CDR3. V was pared by 1 base and J by 7 bases, with 0 bases of the junction left unmatched. The CDR3 loop is CAWSAGGGELFF. As DNA, the CDR3 is TGTGCCTGGAGTGCGGGGGGCGGGGAGCTGTTTTTT.

This clone was seen only a few times. The J gene is TRBJ1-2, the V gene TRBV7-9; D is possibly TRBD1 (6 bases). The CDR3 spans 15 residues. Germline V gene data show CDR1 as SEHNR and CDR2 as FQNEAQ (reference sequence). Trimming removed 5 bases from V and 7 bases from J, with 20 bases in between. The CDR3 reads CASSPSGLGHLGYTF. For the CDR3, the DNA is TGTGCCAGCAGCCCTTCCGGTTTGGGACACCTTGGCTACACCTTC. The complete variable domain, with remaining parts taken from reference TRBV7-9 and TRBJ1-2, reads DTGVSQNPRHKITKRGQNVTFRCDPISEHNRLYWYRQTLGQGPEFLTYFQNEAQLEKSRLLSDRFSAERPKGSFSTLEIQRTEQGDSAMYLCASSPSGLGHLGYTFGSGTRLTVV.

This chain uses TRBV27 with TRBJ2-7, with TRBD1 matching over 8 bases. There are 15 residues in the CDR3. Per the germline V gene, CDR1 is MNHEY and CDR2 is SMNVEV (reference sequence). Trimming took 5 bases from V and 2 from J; bases not matched to a gene: 8. The CDR3 DNA sequence: TGTGCCAGCAGTGGAGACAGGGGTAGTCCCTACGAGCAGTACTTC. Protein: CASSGDRGSPYEQYF.

V usage is TRBV25-1 and J usage is TRBJ1-1; 7 nucleotides match TRBD1. CDR3 length equals 13 residues. The V segment lost 4 bases and the J segment 8 bases; nucleotides outside the gene matches: 7. Per germline, CDR1 MGHDK and CDR2 SYGVNS. The CDR3 loop is CASSVPQGREAFF. The CDR3, as DNA: TGTGCCAGCAGTGTCCCACAGGGGCGGGAAGCTTTCTTT.